This TCR beta chain was sequenced in a study of T cell repertoires in aging, cancer and after chemotherapy. Whole-study context: Donors were grouped into six age bands spanning 30 or younger through 70 or older. The whole study produced a dataset of around 8.4 million TCR reads. Points from the study as a whole: Rebound thymic output was suggested by rising median generation probability during chemotherapy in each cancer cohort. Loss of evenness, beyond lost richness, contributed to age-related TCR diversity decline in cancer patients.

Germline V CDR1 and CDR2: KGHSH, LQKENI. CDR3 size: 13 residues. J lost 11 bases, V lost 0 bases, and 1 base had no gene match. In regard to this clonotype: Its cognate antigen is unknown.

TCR beta rearrangements were amplified from peripheral blood genomic DNA. TRB rearrangements spanning V, D and J were amplified using mixed TRB-A/B primers. TCRdb reanalysed the multiplex PCR reads using MiXCR and keeps one entry per CDR3 protein. The repertoire has about 8,300 distinct CDR3 sequences, 25% to 40% of them found once; the top ten carry roughly 10%. The specimen was blood. V gene TRBV18 combines with J gene TRBJ1-5, with 10 bases fitting TRBD1. This clonotype originated in a human donor in good health. CDR3 nucleotide sequence: TGTGCCAGCTCACCACCGGACAGGGGGGCCCAGCATTTT. Protein product: CASSPPDRGAQHF.